Below are 11 T cell receptor beta chains sequenced from a single sample in a study of tumor-infiltrating lymphocytes in primary liver carcinoma. Total RNA (approximately 500 ng) served as template for TCR beta cDNA synthesis primed by a constant-region primer. ARM-PCR, slightly modified, supplied the TCR beta libraries through three nested multiplex PCR rounds. Investigators reported that the first two PCR rounds, at 10 cycles each, used TRBV1-TRBV30 forward primers with a C-beta reverse primer. Each CDR3 protein gets one entry after TCRdb re-called the multiplex PCR reads with MiXCR. The profile covers 85,000 to 100,000 distinct CDR3 sequences, with 55% to 75% appearing a single time and around 25% taken by the ten largest. Taking 20-30 mg of unsorted bulk tissue, the authors co-extracted RNA and DNA. The sequenced material came from tumor-adjacent normal liver tissue. All receptors come from a middle-aged man with primary liver carcinoma and hepatitis B virus infection.

Turning to this clonotype: No conserved phenylalanine or tryptophan ends this CDR3, so it is likely a read error. The DNA is omitted, as the CDR3 cannot be located on it reliably, and the CDR3 follows TCRdb's listing. The rearrangement links TRBV29-1 to TRBJ2-1; TRBD2 is the table's D call, not checked against the DNA. The CDR3 is 13 residues long, counting both termini. Germline CDR1 SQVTM, CDR2 ANQGSEA. The CDR3 sequence is CSGGPASYNEQLL.

The chain recombines TRBV12-3 or TRBV12-4 with TRBJ1-1, with no clear D. V was shortened by 3 bases and J by 2 bases, with 13 bases between the two germline ends. The CDR3 consists of 15 residues. The CDR3 loop is CASSFMGKGNTEAFF. The DNA for the CDR3 is TGTGCCAGCAGTTTCATGGGGAAGGGAAACACTGAAGCTTTCTTT.

As regards this clonotype: This may arise from a read error, as a much more abundant clone is one base away. V and J are TRBV4-2 and TRBJ2-2; 8 bases map to TRBD2. Germline V gene data show CDR1 as LGHNA and CDR2 as YNFKEQ. The CDR3 loop spans 14 amino acids. Trimming at V came to 4 bases and at J to 6 bases, leaving 4 bases not matched to a gene. The DNA for the CDR3 is TGTGCCAGCAGCCCGGGACTAGACGCCGGGGAGCTGTTTTTT. Its translation: CASSPGLDAGELFF.

The table lists this clonotype with a count of one. This chain joins TRBV2 and TRBJ1-1, with D hard to call. CDR3 length: 13 residues. Trimming stripped 1 base from V and 6 bases from J, with 9 bases between. Germline-derived CDR1 and CDR2 are SNHLY and FYNNEI. CDR3 in amino acids: CASSEESWAEAFF. As DNA, the CDR3 is TGTGCCAGCAGTGAAGAGTCCTGGGCTGAAGCTTTCTTT.

Note on this clonotype: Mismatch with germline at one junction end may stem from a read error. This chain connects TRBV11-2 to TRBJ2-7; no reliable D call. This CDR3 is built from 15 residues. Germline V gives CDR1 SGHAT, CDR2 FQNNGV. This chain's CDR3 is CVSSSSWVGSYEHYF. The CDR3 nucleotides are TGTGTCAGCAGCTCGAGCTGGGTCGGTTCCTACGAGCATTACTTC.

In the case of this clonotype: The junction and the germline gene differ at one end; a read error may be behind it. The genes are TRBV5-1 and TRBJ2-1; D unresolved. The germline CDR1 and CDR2 sequences are SGHRS and YFSETQ. This CDR3 is built from 18 residues. CDR3 in amino acids: CASSPLTGGGSSYNGQFF. In nucleotides, the CDR3 is TGCGCTAGCAGCCCGCTTACCGGCGGCGGTAGCTCCTACAATGGACAGTTCTTC.

The chain couples TRBV6-6 to TRBJ2-7; D may be TRBD1 (6 bases). CDR1 and CDR2 (germline): MNHNY, SVGAGI (reference sequence). The CDR3 runs to 15 residues. V was clipped by 7 bases and J by 4 bases, with 20 bases between them. CDR3 DNA: TGTGCCAGCAATGGGGAACACACAGGGCATTACGAGCAGTACTTC. Encoded protein: CASNGEHTGHYEQYF.

The chain uses TRBV11-2 and TRBJ2-5, with no clear D. CDR3 length equals 15 residues. Looked up from germline, CDR1 is SGHAT and CDR2 is FQNNGV. Trimming removed 3 bases at V and 5 bases at J, with 16 bases between. CDR3 sequence: CASSFEWNQRETQYF. The CDR3 DNA reads as TGTGCCAGCAGCTTCGAGTGGAATCAGAGGGAGACCCAGTACTTC.

A word on this clonotype: The junction differs from germline at one of its ends, possibly a read error. The genes are TRBV11-2 and TRBJ2-2; D remains ambiguous. Per germline, CDR1 SGHAT and CDR2 FQNNGV. The CDR3 runs 13 residues. The CDR3 here is CASSQVVAGELFF. The CDR3 DNA is TGTGCTAGCAGCCAAGTTGTGGCCGGGGAGCTGTTTTTT.

Worth noting for this clonotype: A clone one base away is much larger, so this may be a read error. The genes are TRBV29-1 and TRBJ1-2, with TRBD1 as a possible D gene (5 bases). Germline lookup yields CDR1 SQVTM and CDR2 ANQGSEA. The CDR3 runs to 16 residues. V was shortened by 4 bases and J by 12 bases, with 30 bases between the two germline ends. This CDR3 reads CSVVRREGRLNYDHTF. CDR3 sequence (DNA): TGCAGCGTTGTCCGCCGGGAGGGGCGTTTAAACTATGACCACACCTTC.

On this clonotype itself: Its ends do not fully match the called genes, so a read error is possible. This chain uses TRBV11-2 with TRBJ1-2; D not certain. This CDR3 is built from 13 residues. Germline V CDR1 and CDR2: SGHAT, FQNNGV. CDR3 amino acids: CANSPLWVRGYSF. The CDR3 DNA follows: TGTGCCAACAGCCCCCTTTGGGTCCGTGGCTACAGCTTC. Full variable domain (rest looked up from reference TRBV11-2 and TRBJ1-2): EAGVAQSPRYKIIEKRQSVAFWCNPISGHATLYWYQQILGQGPKLLIQFQNNGVVDDSQLPKDRFSAERLKGVDSTLKIQPAKLEDSAVYLCANSPLWVRGYSFGSGTRLTVV.